What follows are 14 T cell receptor beta chains derived from one specimen sequenced in a study of cytotoxic CD8 clonotypes in ibrutinib-treated CLL. Only in-frame clones appear in the TCRdb table, and some are missing; sequencing was by immunoSEQ multiplex PCR. The sample lists under 200,000 clones; over 65% were seen once. Specimen: PBMCs, collected after 12 months of ibrutinib treatment. These receptors came from a human donor with chronic lymphocytic leukemia.

The chain employs TRBV27 and TRBJ2-2; no firm D call. V shed 4 bases and J shed 5 bases, with 11 bases lying between them. Per germline, CDR1 MNHEY and CDR2 SMNVEV (reference sequence). This CDR3 contains 14 residues. CDR3 nucleotide sequence: TGTGCCAGCAGTTCCATCCATACGACCGGGGAGCTGTTTTTT. Translating it yields CASSSIHTTGELFF.

Here the CDR3 reads CASSRAGLSYEQYF. CDR3 DNA sequence: TGTGCCAGCAGCCGAGCGGGACTCTCCTACGAGCAGTACTTC. The V and J genes are TRBV6-5 and TRBJ2-7; TRBD2 agrees at 7 bases. From germline, CDR1 is MNHEY and CDR2 SVGAGI. The ends lost 6 bases at V and 0 bases at J; junction bases unmatched: 5. The CDR3 length is 14 residues.

The chain employs TRBV28 and TRBJ2-5; D may correspond to TRBD1 or TRBD2 (5 bases each). The J call is in doubt because the DNA end fits TRBJ2-7 better. Germline CDR1 MDHEN, CDR2 SYDVKM. The CDR3 is made up of 15 amino acids. This CDR3 is CASSSYRRPTYEQYF. The CDR3 DNA sequence: TGTGCCAGCAGTTCATACAGGAGGCCGACCTACGAGCAGTACTTC.

The V gene is TRBV7-2, the J gene TRBJ2-3; D is possibly TRBD2 (5 bases). This CDR3 comprises 14 residues. V was clipped by 5 bases and J by 0 bases, with 9 bases between them. CDR1 is SGHTA and CDR2 is FQGNSA in the germline V gene. The CDR3 nucleotides read TGTGCCAGCAGCCTTGGACTGAGCACAGATACGCAGTATTTT. Its protein is CASSLGLSTDTQYF.

The chain employs TRBV7-7 and TRBJ2-5; 9 bases are a match to TRBD2. CDR1 and CDR2 (germline): SSHAT, FNYEAQ (reference sequence). J lost 2 bases, V lost 6 bases, and 4 bases had no gene match. The CDR3 covers 14 residues. The CDR3 sequence is CASSTGLAQETQYF. The CDR3 region has the DNA TGTGCCAGCAGTACGGGACTAGCTCAAGAGACCCAGTACTTC.

This chain joins TRBV30 and TRBJ2-3, with 9 bases lining up with TRBD1. This CDR3 spans 14 amino acids. Germline V gene data show CDR1 as GTSNPN and CDR2 as SVGIG (reference sequence). With V trimmed by 1 base and J by 8 bases, 7 bases remained unmatched. The CDR3 loop is CAWSGTGVKGTQYF. The CDR3 DNA reads as TGTGCCTGGAGTGGGACAGGGGTGAAGGGTACGCAGTATTTT.

The CDR3, as DNA: TGTGCCAGCTCACCAAACCCCGGGACAGGAGGGACCGGGGAGCTGTTTTTT. Translating gives CASSPNPGTGGTGELFF. The chain recombines TRBV18 with TRBJ2-2, with TRBD1 identical over 8 bases. CDR3 size: 17 residues. Trimming removed 2 bases from V and 5 bases from J; junction bases left unmatched: 10. From germline, CDR1 is KGHSH and CDR2 LQKENI. The full variable domain, its missing parts supplied by reference TRBV18 and TRBJ2-2, is NAGVMQNPRHLVRRRGQEARLRCSPMKGHSHVYWYRQLPEEGLKFMVYLQKENIIDESGMPKERFSAEFPKEGPSILRIQQVVRGDSAAYFCASSPNPGTGGTGELFFGEGSRLTVL.

This chain joins TRBV15 and TRBJ1-4; 9 nucleotides match TRBD1. Germline V gene data show CDR1 as LNHNV and CDR2 as YYDKDF (reference sequence). This CDR3 comprises 16 residues. With V trimmed by 5 bases and J by 7 bases, 11 bases remained unmatched. The CDR3 is CATSSLGGTGPEKLFF. The CDR3 DNA reads TGTGCCACCAGCTCCCTGGGCGGGACAGGGCCTGAAAAACTGTTTTTT.

J is TRBJ1-3 and V is TRBV7-6; 7 bases map to TRBD1. Germline V lookup: CDR1 SGHVS, CDR2 FNYEAQ. V lost 1 base and J lost 0; bases outside the gene matches: 3. The CDR3 is 16 residues long. CDR3 coding DNA: TGTGCCAGCAGCTTAGGACAGGGCGTCTCTGGAAACACCATATATTTT. It specifies CASSLGQGVSGNTIYF.

The V call is TRBV7-3, the J call TRBJ2-7; no definite D call. The CDR3 runs 15 residues. Trimming cost V 4 bases and J 2 bases, with 15 bases left between them. Germline CDR1 is SGHTA and CDR2 is FQGTGA. In DNA form, the CDR3 reads TGTGCCAGCAGCTCTGAATCCGTTGGGCCCTACGAGCAGTACTTC. Its protein product is CASSSESVGPYEQYF.

This chain uses TRBV9 with TRBJ2-4; D unclear. This CDR3 contains 14 residues. Germline CDR1 SGDLS, CDR2 YYNGEE. V was trimmed by 3 bases and J by 1 base, leaving 8 bases between them. CDR3 loop: CASSGSGAKNIQYF. The CDR3 bases are TGTGCCAGCAGCGGGTCGGGTGCCAAAAACATTCAGTACTTC. The whole variable domain, filled in from reference TRBV9 and TRBJ2-4, reads DSGVTQTPKHLITATGQRVTLRCSPRSGDLSVYWYQQSLDQGLQFLIQYYNGEERAKGNILERFSAQQFPDLHSELNLSSLELGDSALYFCASSGSGAKNIQYFGAGTRLSVL.

The chain recombines TRBV18 with TRBJ2-1; 9 positions agree with TRBD1. The CDR3 contains 15 residues. V trimming: 4 bases; J trimming: 9 bases; junction bases outside the gene matches: 10. Germline V gene sequence: CDR1 KGHSH, CDR2 LQKENI. CDR3 nucleotide sequence: TGTGCCAGCTCACAGAGGACAGGGGAGGCGGCTGAGCAGTTCTTC. Encoded protein: CASSQRTGEAAEQFF.

This clone appeared once. The rearrangement links TRBV4-2 to TRBJ2-1; 12 bases are shared with TRBD2. Trimming cost V 5 bases and J 4 bases; bases outside gene matches: 0. Germline assignment: CDR1 LGHNA and CDR2 YNFKEQ. The CDR3 consists of 14 residues. The CDR3: CASSTSGRYNEQFF. CDR3 coding DNA: TGTGCCAGCAGCACTAGCGGGAGGTACAATGAGCAGTTCTTC.

The chain carries TRBV30 and TRBJ1-2; D is uncertain. V lost 2 bases and J lost 5, with 24 bases in between. The CDR3 has 17 amino acids. CDR1 is GTSNPN, CDR2 SVGIG, per germline (reference sequence). The chain's CDR3 is CAWSLTRARPPYYGYTF. The DNA for the CDR3 is TGTGCCTGGAGTTTGACTCGGGCCCGTCCTCCTTATTATGGCTACACCTTC.